This T cell receptor (beta chain) was sequenced during a study of blood T cell repertoires in COVID-19 (dated by TCRdb to 2018 to 2021). General notes on the study: Samples covering the acute and convalescent phases of COVID-19 were provided by collaborators in the United States, Italy and Spain. The prospective study material was composed of cDNA or gDNA derived from T cells, B-cell-depleted T cells, or PBMCs. Subjects who had been exposed to COVID-19, were actively infected with it, or had recovered from it provided the deeply sampled blood TCRbeta repertoires that made up the dataset. The repertoires were released in a freely available public database meant as a resource for research on the immune response to SARS-CoV-2. The samples were drawn from the first 160 participants of the ongoing ImmuneRACE study and from 1,254 subjects provided by 6 global collaborators. A de-identified subject ID, COVID-19 status, age in years and sex were almost always included in the sample metadata. Where available, HLA class I and class II types were taken from metadata supplied by the sample provider and were not determined by assay-based typing. The paper as a whole reports these results and caveats: The quantity of clinical and demographic metadata differed by source and by participant and was supplied without curation.

Comment on this clone: What this receptor recognizes is not known. Base qualities are missing; no much larger clone stands one base away.

Each collaborating institution followed its own protocols to collect whole blood in K2EDTA tubes. For TCRbeta analysis, collaborators shipped samples as frozen whole blood, isolated PBMCs, or DNA extracted from either of those sample types. The cysteine opens and the phenylalanine closes a CDR3 of 17 amino acids. Here the CDR3 DNA is all that survives: 51 bases in frame from base 1. CDR1 and CDR2 are drawn from the germline V gene: SGDLS, YYNGEE. V lost 0 bases and J lost 8 bases; the stretch between them is 20 bases long. TCRbeta CDR3 regions were amplified from genomic DNA using the immunoSEQ Assay, a bias-controlled multiplex PCR. The study's own analysis went as follows. The number of nucleated cells in each sample was estimated by amplification of reference gene primers within the assay. To quantify the absolute abundance of each unique TCRbeta CDR3 rearrangement, sequence reads were collapsed and filtered. Productive Simpson clonality was computed per sample as the square root of Simpson's diversity index over productive rearrangements. As stored in TCRdb, this immuneACCESS dataset retains in-frame rearrangements with V and J assigned. A fraction of the clones does not appear; measured against another copy, unresolved V genes explain less than half of the discrepancy, and the remainder lacks a known reason. That table is the source of V, J and clone size, and D and trimming were worked out from the DNA. In all, the sample holds over 45,000 clones, and less than 85% of those were seen once. Roughly 18% of the sample belongs to the ten largest clones.

The chain was built from TRBV9 and TRBJ1-4; TRBD1 is possibly the D segment (6 matching bases). This sequence was found in a woman aged 45-60 years with active or convalescent COVID-19. The sample consisted of peripheral blood. The CDR3 here reads CASSVEAGAYSGEKLFF. The sequence in DNA is TGTGCCAGCAGCGTAGAGGCAGGGGCCTACAGCGGAGAAAAACTGTTTTTT.